The TCR beta chain under discussion was sequenced for a study of molecular identifiers for immune sequencing clone quantification. TCRdb called the PCR reads again in MiXCR, with one record for every CDR3 protein. There are some 680,000 distinct CDR3 sequences in the sample; about 25% occur only once, and around 0.78% lies in the top ten. The CDR3 extends over 16 amino acids. Trimming took 1 base from V and 0 from J; bases not matched to a gene: 3. Germline values: CDR1 SGHVS, CDR2 FQNEAQ. This clonotype came up many times. The sample was naive CD8+ T cells from blood, with Jurkat cell RNA spiked in. The subset: FACS-sorted CD8+CD4-CCR7+CD45RA+ naive T cells. This chain links TRBV7-8 with TRBJ1-2; 9 positions agree with TRBD1. This TCR was sampled from a human donor in good health. Some libraries in this study had Jurkat cell RNA spiked in. CDR3 sequence reads: CASSLGQGEPNYGYTF. The CDR3 DNA is TGTGCCAGCAGCTTAGGACAGGGGGAACCTAACTATGGCTACACCTTC.